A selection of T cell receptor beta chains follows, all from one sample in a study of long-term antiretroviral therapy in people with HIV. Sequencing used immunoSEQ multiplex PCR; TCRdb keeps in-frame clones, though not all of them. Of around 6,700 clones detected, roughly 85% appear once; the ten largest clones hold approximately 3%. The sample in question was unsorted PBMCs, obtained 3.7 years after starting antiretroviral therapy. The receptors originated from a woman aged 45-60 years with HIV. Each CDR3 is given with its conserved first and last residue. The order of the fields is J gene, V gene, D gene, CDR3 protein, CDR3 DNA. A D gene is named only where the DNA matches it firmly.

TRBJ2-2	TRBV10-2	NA	CASSSGQFYSSYPAGELFF	TGCGCCAGCAGTTCGGGCCAATTTTATTCTTCCTACCCCGCCGGGGAGCTGTTTTTT
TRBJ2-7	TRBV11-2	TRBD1	CASRRQGAYEQYF	TGTGCCAGCAGGCGACAGGGGGCGTACGAGCAGTACTTC
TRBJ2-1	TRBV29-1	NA	CSVGGPYNEQFF	TGCAGCGTGGGAGGACCATACAATGAGCAGTTCTTC
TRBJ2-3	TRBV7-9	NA	CASSLGQRTDTQYF	TGTGCCAGCAGCCTTGGTCAGAGGACAGATACGCAGTATTTT
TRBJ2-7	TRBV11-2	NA	CASSPRDGSYEQYF	TGTGCCAGCAGCCCCCGGGACGGTTCCTACGAGCAGTACTTC
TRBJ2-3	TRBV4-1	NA	CASSQDSLASNTDTQYF	TGCGCCAGCAGCCAAGATTCTCTAGCGTCAAATACAGATACGCAGTATTTT
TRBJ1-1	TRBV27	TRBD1	CASRYHGTANTEAFF	TGTGCCAGCAGATACCACGGGACAGCGAACACTGAAGCTTTCTTT
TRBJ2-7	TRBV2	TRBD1	CASSGQGVYEQYF	TGTGCCAGCAGTGGGCAGGGGGTGTACGAGCAGTACTTC
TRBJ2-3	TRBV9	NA	CASSVGGNLGDSDTQYF	TGTGCCAGCAGCGTAGGCGGGAACTTGGGGGATTCAGATACGCAGTATTTT
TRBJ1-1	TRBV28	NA	CASSLLGMNTEAFF	TGTGCCAGCAGTTTGTTGGGCATGAACACTGAAGCTTTCTTT
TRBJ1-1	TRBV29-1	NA	CSVDPGEPEAFF	TGCAGCGTTGATCCCGGGGAACCTGAAGCTTTCTTT